The rows below give T cell receptor beta chains drawn from one sample of a study of control samples from healthy donors and cancer patients. Some clones are missing from TCRdb's copy, which holds only in-frame ones; the method was immunoSEQ multiplex PCR. The sample carries tens of thousands of clones, about 87% recorded once. Sequencing used blood. These receptors all stem from a woman in her seventies in good health. The CDR3 runs from the conserved cysteine through the conserved F or W. The D gene is left open where the match is weak. Only some rows state a clone size, as once, few, many or a class for expanded clones.

clone size	D gene	CDR3 length	V gene	J gene	CDR3 protein	CDR3 DNA
-	-	16	TRBV5-1	TRBJ1-2	CASSLGRSLINYGYTF	TGCGCCAGCAGCTTAGGGAGAAGCCTCATTAACTATGGCTACACCTTC
-	-	13	TRBV5-1	TRBJ1-1	CASRSRKDTEAFF	TGCGCCAGCCGGAGCAGGAAGGACACTGAAGCTTTCTTT
-	TRBD2	15	TRBV11-2	TRBJ2-7	CASSFSGRDSYEQYF	TGTGCCAGCAGCTTTAGCGGGAGAGATTCCTACGAGCAGTACTTC
-	-	14	TRBV2	TRBJ2-5	CASSPGRLQETQYF	TGTGCCAGCAGCCCGGGACGACTGCAAGAGACCCAGTACTTC
-	-	14	TRBV7-9	TRBJ2-3	CASSQDIGTDTQYF	TGTGCCAGCAGCCAGGACATCGGTACAGATACGCAGTATTTT
-	-	15	TRBV7-8	TRBJ2-5	CASSLGGRGQETQYF	TGTGCCAGCAGCCTGGGGGGAAGGGGCCAAGAGACCCAGTACTTC
-	-	17	TRBV9	TRBJ2-6	CASSVGVGSSGANVLTF	TGTGCCAGCAGCGTGGGGGTAGGTAGCTCTGGGGCCAACGTCCTGACTTTC
-	TRBD1	17	TRBV5-8	TRBJ1-5	CASSPGQGPNSNQPQHF	TGTGCCAGCAGCCCGGGACAGGGACCAAATAGCAATCAGCCCCAGCATTTT
-	TRBD1	14	TRBV9	TRBJ2-1	CASGRTGNSNEQFF	TGTGCCAGCGGTCGGACAGGGAACAGCAATGAGCAGTTCTTC
-	TRBD1	15	TRBV6-5	TRBJ1-5	CASSPLTGGSQPQHF	TGTGCCAGCAGCCCCCTGACAGGGGGTAGTCAGCCCCAGCATTTT
-	-	13	TRBV12-3/TRBV12-4	TRBJ1-1	CASSFGMNTEAFF	TGTGCCAGCAGTTTTGGGATGAACACTGAAGCTTTCTTT
-	-	13	TRBV29-1	TRBJ2-7	CSVDQDPPGEQYF	TGCAGCGTTGATCAAGACCCCCCCGGGGAGCAGTACTTC
few	TRBD1	18	TRBV27	TRBJ1-1	CASSLRYRDRGVNTEAFF	TGTGCCAGCAGTCTACGTTACCGGGACAGGGGCGTGAACACTGAAGCTTTCTTT
-	-	12	TRBV12-3/TRBV12-4	TRBJ1-1	CASSQQGTEAFF	TGTGCCAGCAGTCAACAGGGCACTGAAGCTTTCTTT
-	-	13	TRBV5-1	TRBJ2-5	CASSPGFRETQYF	TGCGCCAGCAGCCCCGGGTTCCGGGAGACCCAGTACTTC
-	TRBD2	16	TRBV6-1	TRBJ2-3	CASSEWTSGTRDTQYF	TGTGCCAGCAGTGAATGGACTAGCGGGACCAGGGATACGCAGTATTTT
-	-	15	TRBV3-1/TRBV3-2	TRBJ1-2	CASSQDSQGTYGYTF	TGTGCCAGCAGCCAAGATTCGCAGGGAACCTATGGCTACACCTTC
-	-	13	TRBV18	TRBJ1-2	CASSQKVDYGYTF	TGTGCCAGCTCCCAGAAAGTGGACTATGGCTACACCTTC